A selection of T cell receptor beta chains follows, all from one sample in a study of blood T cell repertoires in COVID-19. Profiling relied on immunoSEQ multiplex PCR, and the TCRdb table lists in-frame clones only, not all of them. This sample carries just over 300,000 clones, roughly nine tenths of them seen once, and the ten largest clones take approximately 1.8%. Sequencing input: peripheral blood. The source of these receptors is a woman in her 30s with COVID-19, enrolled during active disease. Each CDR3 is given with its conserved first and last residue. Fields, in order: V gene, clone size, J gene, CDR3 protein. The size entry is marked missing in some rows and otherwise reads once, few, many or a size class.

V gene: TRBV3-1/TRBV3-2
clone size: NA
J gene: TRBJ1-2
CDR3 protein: CASMGQGGGYTF

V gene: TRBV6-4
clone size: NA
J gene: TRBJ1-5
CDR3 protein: CASSTGDNQPQHF

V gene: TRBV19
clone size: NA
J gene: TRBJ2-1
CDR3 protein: CASRILGGASEQFF

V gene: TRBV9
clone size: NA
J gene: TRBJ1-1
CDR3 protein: CASSVRGMNTEAFF

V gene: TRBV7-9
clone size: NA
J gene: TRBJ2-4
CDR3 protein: CASSPGQPDLAKNIQYF

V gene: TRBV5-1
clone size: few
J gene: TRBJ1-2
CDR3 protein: CASSLGQGSSYGYTF

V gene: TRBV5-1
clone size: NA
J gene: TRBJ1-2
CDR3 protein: CASSVGDDRNYGYTF

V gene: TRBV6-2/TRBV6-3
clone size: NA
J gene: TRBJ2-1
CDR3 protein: CASSTGTGVHEQFF

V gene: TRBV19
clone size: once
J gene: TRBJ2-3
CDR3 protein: CASSWVGQGDTQYF

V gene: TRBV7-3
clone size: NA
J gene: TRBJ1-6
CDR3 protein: CASSLTGGSNSPLHF

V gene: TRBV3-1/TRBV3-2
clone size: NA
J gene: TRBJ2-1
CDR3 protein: CASSPGQGLGEQFF

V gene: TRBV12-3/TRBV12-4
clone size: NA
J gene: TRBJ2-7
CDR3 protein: CASRTAYEQYF

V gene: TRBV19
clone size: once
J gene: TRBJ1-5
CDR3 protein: CATTQDRGLYSNQPQHF

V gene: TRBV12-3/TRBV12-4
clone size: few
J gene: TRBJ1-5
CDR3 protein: CASSLAENQPQHF

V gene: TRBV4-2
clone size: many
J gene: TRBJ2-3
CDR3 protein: CASSQLAGGVDTQYF

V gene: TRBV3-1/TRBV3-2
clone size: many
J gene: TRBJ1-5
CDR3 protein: CASSRPTGSYSNQPQHF

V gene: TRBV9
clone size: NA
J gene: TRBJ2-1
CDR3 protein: CASSVPGQVYNEQFF

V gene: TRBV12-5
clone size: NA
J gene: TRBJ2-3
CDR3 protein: CASGPSTDTQYF

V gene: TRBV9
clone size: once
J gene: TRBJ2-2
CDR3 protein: CASSVGGRGLNTGELFF

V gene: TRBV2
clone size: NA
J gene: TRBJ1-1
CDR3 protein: CASRSTGITEAFF

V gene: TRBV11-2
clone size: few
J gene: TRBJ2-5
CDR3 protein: CASSLESWGGPLGEKTQYF

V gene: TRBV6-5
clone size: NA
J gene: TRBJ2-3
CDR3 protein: CASQQRGIGTDTQYF

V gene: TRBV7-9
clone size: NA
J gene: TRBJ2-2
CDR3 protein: CASSSPGRGAGELFF

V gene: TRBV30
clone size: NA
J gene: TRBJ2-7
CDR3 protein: CAWSLVGGSYEQYF

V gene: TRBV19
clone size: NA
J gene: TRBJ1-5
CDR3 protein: CASTHTTGAINQPQHF

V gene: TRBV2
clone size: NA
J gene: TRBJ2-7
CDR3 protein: CASSVTNEQYF

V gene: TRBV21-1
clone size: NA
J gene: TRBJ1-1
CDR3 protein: CASSKVSPGTGAPRALNTEAFF

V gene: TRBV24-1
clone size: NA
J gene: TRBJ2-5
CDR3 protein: CATSRGETQYF

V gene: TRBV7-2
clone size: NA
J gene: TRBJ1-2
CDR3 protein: CASSLGTTNYGYTF

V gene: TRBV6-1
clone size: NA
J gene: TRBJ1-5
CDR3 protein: CASSDAALVWPQHF

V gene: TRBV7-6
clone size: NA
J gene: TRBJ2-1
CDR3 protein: CASSSYPGDNEQFF

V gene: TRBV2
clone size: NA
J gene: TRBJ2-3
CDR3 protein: CASSEGRRTDTQYF

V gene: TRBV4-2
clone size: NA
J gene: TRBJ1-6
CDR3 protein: CASSQEGTGGSSYNSPLHF

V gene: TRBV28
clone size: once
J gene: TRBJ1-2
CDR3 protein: CASIWGGGYTF

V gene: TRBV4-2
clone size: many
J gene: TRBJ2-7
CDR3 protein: CASSQEGGDRDYEQYF